The present TCR beta chain was sequenced within a study of OX40 agonist ivuxolimab in advanced cancers. Profiling relied on immunoSEQ multiplex PCR, and the TCRdb table lists in-frame clones only, not all of them. There are under 80,000 clones in the sample; approximately 85% occur only once, and 2% to 2.5% lies in the top ten. Sampling of blood occurred at baseline, cycle 4 day 1, and cycle 7 day 1. The V and J ends lost 5 bases and 4 bases respectively, with 17 bases between them. This CDR3 spans 15 amino acids. The germline gives CDR1 LNHDA, CDR2 SQIVND (reference sequence). Findings and caveats of the study: Fewer expanded clones were found on average in CD4+ than in CD8+ T cells.

In this sample, this clone turned up once. Antigen specificity is unknown. Sequenced material: CD4+ or CD8+ T cells sorted from blood, taken in a trial of the OX40 agonist ivuxolimab. V usage is TRBV19 and J usage is TRBJ1-2; perhaps TRBD1 as D (5 bases). The TCR sequence derives from an adult with an advanced solid tumor such as melanoma, head and neck, liver or kidney cancer. The CDR3 DNA follows: TGTGCCAGTAGTCGGACAACCCCCGACTCCTATGGCTACACCTTC. Its protein product is CASSRTTPDSYGYTF.